Listed here are 7 T cell receptor beta chains from one sample, sequenced in a study of shared clonotypes between healthy human individuals. TCRdb's table, derived via immunoSEQ multiplex PCR, lists solely in-frame clones and lacks some. Among 2 million to 2.5 million clones listed, roughly 90% were seen once. Sequencing input: naive CD4+ T cells from PBMCs. As for subset: CD45RA+ positively selected. These receptors all come from a man younger than 35 in good health. Some clones in this sample may be carry-over from other donors' samples.

The chain employs TRBV6-4 and TRBJ1-1, with D maybe TRBD1 (6 bases). Trimming pared 2 bases from V and 4 bases from J, leaving 17 bases between. In germline, CDR1 is MRHNA, CDR2 SNTAGT. The CDR3 is made up of 16 amino acids. The CDR3 DNA reads as TGTGCCAGCAGTGACATCGGGGGGGCCAAGGGCACTGAAGCTTTCTTT. Amino acid sequence: CASSDIGGAKGTEAFF.

The gene calls are TRBV11-2 and TRBJ2-5; 11 positions agree with TRBD2. This CDR3 is built from 17 residues. CDR1 and CDR2 from the germline V gene are SGHAT and FQNNGV. Losses at the gene ends were 5 bases for V and 2 bases for J; bases not matched to a gene: 10. The CDR3 loop reads CASSPVRGTSGQETQYF. As DNA, the CDR3 is TGTGCCAGCAGCCCGGTACGTGGGACTAGCGGACAAGAGACCCAGTACTTC.

The chain recombines TRBV5-5 with TRBJ2-3; TRBD2 might be the D (6 bases). CDR1 is SGHKS, CDR2 YYEKEE, per germline (reference sequence). Trimming took off 2 bases at V and 2 bases at J, with 18 bases between the two ends. This CDR3 spans 17 amino acids. CDR3 nucleotide sequence: TGTGCCAGCAGCTTTTCACCGGGACGGGGGAACACAGATACGCAGTATTTT. Protein product: CASSFSPGRGNTDTQYF.

The J gene is TRBJ1-5, the V gene TRBV5-8; D ambiguous. The CDR3 runs to 16 residues. CDR1 and CDR2 (germline): SGHTS, YDEGEE. The germline V and J ends were trimmed by 2 bases and 4 bases, with 16 bases remaining between them. The CDR3 region is CASSFLPGSQNQPQHF. CDR3 nucleotide sequence: TGTGCCAGCAGCTTCCTCCCCGGGTCACAAAATCAGCCCCAGCATTTT.

In DNA, the CDR3 is TGTGCCAGCAGCCAAGTCGGGACTAGCGCCGTGTGGCAGTACTTC. Translation gives CASSQVGTSAVWQYF. The V call is TRBV4-2, the J call TRBJ2-7; the match to TRBD2 covers 10 bases. Losses at the gene ends were 1 base for V and 9 bases for J; bases not matched to a gene: 9. CDR3 size: 15 residues. The V gene's germline CDR1 is LGHNA and CDR2 YNFKEQ.

The chain recombines TRBV28 with TRBJ2-1, with D possibly matching TRBD1 (6 bases). From germline, CDR1 is MDHEN and CDR2 SYDVKM. This CDR3 spans 12 amino acids. Trimming left V 6 bases short and J 9 bases short, with 12 bases between. CDR3 in amino acids: CASRKQGAEQFF. The DNA for the CDR3 is TGTGCCAGCAGAAAACAGGGCGCTGAGCAGTTCTTC.

The J gene is TRBJ2-3, the V gene TRBV11-2; the D gene is possibly TRBD2 (6 bases). The V gene lost 4 bases and the J gene lost 2 bases, with 19 bases spanning the gap. The CDR3 has 17 amino acids. CDR1 SGHAT and CDR2 FQNNGV come from the germline V gene. CDR3 loop: CASSSTTSTPHTDTQYF. The CDR3, as DNA: TGTGCCAGCAGCTCGACTACTAGCACCCCTCACACAGATACGCAGTATTTT.